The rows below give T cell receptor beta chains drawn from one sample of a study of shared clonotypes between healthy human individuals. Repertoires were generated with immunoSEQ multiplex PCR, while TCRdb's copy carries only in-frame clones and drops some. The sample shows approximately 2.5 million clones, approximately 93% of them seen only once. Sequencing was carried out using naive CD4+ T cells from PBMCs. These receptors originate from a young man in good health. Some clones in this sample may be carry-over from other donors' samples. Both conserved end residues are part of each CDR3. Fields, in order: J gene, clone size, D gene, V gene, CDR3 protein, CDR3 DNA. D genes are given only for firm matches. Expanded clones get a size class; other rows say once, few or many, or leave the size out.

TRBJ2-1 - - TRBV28 CASSSETPANEQFF TGTGCCAGCAGTTCTGAAACCCCTGCCAATGAGCAGTTCTTC
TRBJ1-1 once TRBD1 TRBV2 CASSFTGGNTEAFF TGTGCCAGCAGTTTTACAGGGGGGAACACTGAAGCTTTCTTT
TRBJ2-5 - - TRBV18 CASSPTADRKTQYF TGTGCCAGCTCACCAACCGCGGATCGGAAGACCCAGTACTTC
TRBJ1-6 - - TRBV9 CASSSRAWRSPLHF TGTGCCAGCAGCTCCAGGGCCTGGAGATCACCCCTCCACTTT
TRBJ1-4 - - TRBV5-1 CASSRGNEKLFF TGCGCCAGCAGTAGGGGTAATGAAAAACTGTTTTTT
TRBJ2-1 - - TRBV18 CASSPIQEAYNEQFF TGTGCCAGCTCACCAATCCAGGAAGCCTACAATGAGCAGTTCTTC
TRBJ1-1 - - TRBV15 CATSHWGMNTEAFF TGTGCCACCAGCCATTGGGGGATGAACACTGAAGCTTTCTTT
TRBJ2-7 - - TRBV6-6 CASSYGRNREQYF TGTGCCAGCAGTTATGGTCGTAATCGGGAGCAGTACTTC
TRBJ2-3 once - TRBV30 CAWIPAADTQYF TGTGCCTGGATACCCGCGGCAGATACGCAGTATTTT
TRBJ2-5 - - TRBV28 CASSSGGNQETQYF TGTGCCAGCAGCTCTGGGGGGAACCAAGAGACCCAGTACTTC
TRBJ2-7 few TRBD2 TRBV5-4 CASSSLTSGSYEQYF TGTGCCAGCAGCTCGCTGACTAGCGGGAGCTACGAGCAGTACTTC
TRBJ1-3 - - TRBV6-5 CASSYRRLSGNTIYF TGTGCCAGCAGTTACAGGCGGCTATCTGGAAACACCATATATTTT
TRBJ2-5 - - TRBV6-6 CASSYSTGETQYF TGTGCCAGCAGTTACTCGACGGGAGAGACCCAGTACTTC